The rows below give T cell receptor beta chains drawn from one sample of a study of shared clonotypes between healthy human individuals. Generated by immunoSEQ multiplex PCR, the TCRdb table keeps only in-frame clones and is missing some. Seen here are around 1.6 million clones, approximately 98% observed once, and the top ten hold roughly 0.4%. The specimen sequenced was naive CD4+ T cells sorted from blood. Receptors were obtained from a man younger than 45 in good health. CDR3s include the opening cysteine and the closing phenylalanine or tryptophan. D genes are given only for firm matches. A clone size is listed for some rows: how often the clone was seen (once, few, many), or a class if it is expanded.

clone_size	d_call	v_call	j_call	cdr3_nt	cdr3_aa
-	-	TRBV5-6	TRBJ2-1	TGTGCCAGCAGCTTCCAGTCGAGCTCCTACAATGAGCAGTTCTTC	CASSFQSSSYNEQFF
-	-	TRBV14	TRBJ1-1	TGTGCCAGCAGAAACACGGGAGGCACTGAAGCTTTCTTT	CASRNTGGTEAFF
-	-	TRBV28	TRBJ1-2	TGTGCCAGCAATGGCTACACCTTC	CASNGYTF
-	-	TRBV7-8	TRBJ2-2	TGTGCCAGCAATAACGGGGGGCTAGCGGACACCGGGGAGCTGTTTTTT	CASNNGGLADTGELFF
-	TRBD1	TRBV9	TRBJ2-5	TGTGCCAGCAGCTCTTACGGGGGGACAGGGTTCCAAGAGACCCAGTACTTC	CASSSYGGTGFQETQYF
once	-	TRBV25-1	TRBJ2-3	TGTGCCAGCAGTGAATGGAGGGGCGCAGATACGCAGTATTTT	CASSEWRGADTQYF
-	TRBD2	TRBV11-2	TRBJ2-1	TGTGCCAGCAGCTTAGGAGTGACTAGCGGGGTTCCCTACAATGAGCAGTTCTTC	CASSLGVTSGVPYNEQFF
-	TRBD2	TRBV9	TRBJ2-7	TGTGCCAGCAGCGAGGGACTAGCGGGAGGCTCCGACGAGCAGTACTTC	CASSEGLAGGSDEQYF
-	-	TRBV2	TRBJ2-1	TGTGCCAGCAGTGACAGGAGCTCCTACAATGAGCAGTTCTTC	CASSDRSSYNEQFF
-	-	TRBV5-8	TRBJ1-4	TGTGCCAGCAGCTTGGGAATTGTGGGTGAAAAACTGTTTTTT	CASSLGIVGEKLFF
-	-	TRBV5-4	TRBJ1-1	TGTGCCAGCAGCGCCGGGCCCAGGGATCCGTTCATTGAAGCTTTCTTT	CASSAGPRDPFIEAFF
-	-	TRBV10-3	TRBJ2-2	TGTGCCATCAGTGATGCGGGTTTGGACACCGGGGAGCTGTTTTTT	CAISDAGLDTGELFF